Listed below are T cell receptor beta chains from one sample, sequenced in a study of T-cell reconstitution after alpha-beta-depleted transplantation in children. TCRdb called the PCR reads again in MiXCR, with one record for every CDR3 protein. Of approximately 1,000,000 distinct CDR3 sequences listed, less than 30% are singletons. Source: PBMCs, mostly from graft donor cells, taken 360 days after TCRalphabeta/CD19-depleted stem cell transplant. These receptors came from a boy less than two years old who had a stem cell transplant for SCID, so the T cells may come from the graft donor. CDR3s include the opening cysteine and the closing phenylalanine or tryptophan. The D gene is left open where the match is weak. Some rows have no size entry. The others give once, few or many, or a class for an expanded clone.

j_call | clone_size | d_call | v_call | cdr3_length | cdr3_nt | cdr3_aa
TRBJ2-4 | few | TRBD1 | TRBV18 | 15 | TGTGCCAGCTCACCTGGACAGGGCGGCAAAAACATTCAGTACTTC | CASSPGQGGKNIQYF
TRBJ2-1 | NA | TRBD2 | TRBV4-3 | 16 | TGCGCCAGCAGCCAACGGACTAGCGGGCCCTACAATGAGCAGTTCTTC | CASSQRTSGPYNEQFF
TRBJ2-4 | few | NA | TRBV20-1 | 15 | TGCAGTGCTAGTGCCGGCCCCCCGGCCAAAAACATTCAGTACTTC | CSASAGPPAKNIQYF
TRBJ2-7 | NA | NA | TRBV9 | 16 | TGTGCCAGCAGCGTAGACGAGGGCCAGGACTCCTACGAGCAGTACTTC | CASSVDEGQDSYEQYF
TRBJ2-5 | NA | TRBD2 | TRBV20-1 | 14 | TGCAGTGCTAGAGGCCCTAGCGGGGTCGAGACCCAGTACTTC | CSARGPSGVETQYF
TRBJ2-7 | many | TRBD1 | TRBV27 | 16 | TGTGCCAGCAGTGACGGCTTCCGGGACAGGCCCTACGAGCAGTACTTC | CASSDGFRDRPYEQYF
TRBJ1-4 | NA | NA | TRBV9 | 15 | TGTGCCAGCAGCGTAGTTGGGGCCACTAATGAAAAACTGTTTTTT | CASSVVGATNEKLFF
TRBJ2-7 | NA | TRBD2 | TRBV5-1 | 17 | TGCGCCAGCAGCTTGGCCTGGGGGACTAGCGCCTCCTACGAGCAGTACTTC | CASSLAWGTSASYEQYF
TRBJ2-2 | few | TRBD2 | TRBV4-2 | 19 | TGTGCCAGCAGCCCAGGGACTAGCGGGGGGGCCATGAACACCGGGGAGCTGTTTTTT | CASSPGTSGGAMNTGELFF
TRBJ2-7 | few | NA | TRBV5-1 | 11 | TGCGCCAGCAGCGCACAGGGCGAGCAGTACTTC | CASSAQGEQYF
TRBJ2-1 | few | NA | TRBV12-3/TRBV12-4 | 17 | TGTGCCAGCAGTCGAAACTCTTTCATGGGGTCCTACAATGAGCAGTTCTTC | CASSRNSFMGSYNEQFF
TRBJ2-1 | NA | TRBD2 | TRBV24-1 | 16 | TGTGCCACCAGGGACTCAGCGGGGGGGGTCTACAATGAGCAGTTCTTC | CATRDSAGGVYNEQFF
TRBJ2-1 | few | NA | TRBV29-1 | 14 | TGCAGCGTGAGAGACAGCTTAAGCTACAATGAGCAGTTCTTC | CSVRDSLSYNEQFF
TRBJ2-7 | NA | TRBD1 | TRBV12-5 | 16 | TGTGCTAGTGGTTTGCTGTGGTGGACAGGGGGCTCCGAGCAGTACTTC | CASGLLWWTGGSEQYF
TRBJ2-4 | NA | TRBD1 | TRBV12-3/TRBV12-4 | 15 | TGTGCCAGCAGTCTTCTGACAGGGGGGAGAAACATTCAGTACTTC | CASSLLTGGRNIQYF
TRBJ2-1 | NA | NA | TRBV5-1 | 17 | TGCGCCAGCAGCTTGGCCTTACAACCGGGCCTCTACAATGAGCAGTTCTTC | CASSLALQPGLYNEQFF
TRBJ2-2 | few | NA | TRBV4-1 | 16 | TGCGCCAGCAGCCAAGAGTCTACAGGGAACACCGGGGAGCTGTTTTTT | CASSQESTGNTGELFF
TRBJ2-1 | few | TRBD1 | TRBV24-1 | 15 | TGTGCCACCAGTGATTTCGGGACAGGGCACAATGAGCAGTTCTTC | CATSDFGTGHNEQFF
TRBJ1-1 | once | NA | TRBV4-2 | 15 | TGTGCCAGCAGCCAAGATGGCTTACCACTCACTGAAGCTTTCTTT | CASSQDGLPLTEAFF
TRBJ2-7 | NA | TRBD1 | TRBV18 | 13 | TGTGCCACCGGGACAGGGGCCTCCTACGAGCAGTACTTC | CATGTGASYEQYF
TRBJ2-7 | NA | TRBD2 | TRBV12-3/TRBV12-4 | 17 | TGTGCCAGCAATGCGTCCCCGGGACTAGCGGATTTCTACGAGCAGTACTTC | CASNASPGLADFYEQYF
TRBJ2-1 | many | NA | TRBV12-3/TRBV12-4 | 11 | TGTGCCAGCAGTCCCTTCAATGAGCAGTTCTTC | CASSPFNEQFF
TRBJ2-3 | NA | TRBD1 | TRBV20-1 | 16 | TGCAGTGCTAGAGAATTCGGCAGGGGGCGGACAGATACGCAGTATTTT | CSAREFGRGRTDTQYF
TRBJ2-7 | NA | NA | TRBV20-1 | 14 | TGCAGTGCGGGACCGGGACGGGACACCTACGAGCAGTACTTC | CSAGPGRDTYEQYF
TRBJ2-3 | NA | NA | TRBV2 | 13 | TGTGCCAGCTGGCGGTATAGCACAGATACGCAGTATTTT | CASWRYSTDTQYF
TRBJ2-7 | few | TRBD2 | TRBV4-3 | 15 | TGCGCCAGCAGCCAAGATCCGGGACTAGCCTACGAGCAGTACTTC | CASSQDPGLAYEQYF
TRBJ2-7 | NA | TRBD1 | TRBV5-8 | 15 | TGTGCCAGCAGCCGGACAGGGGGCAAGACCTACGAGCAGTACTTC | CASSRTGGKTYEQYF
TRBJ2-1 | few | TRBD2 | TRBV7-3 | 15 | TGTGCCAGCAGCTTAATGCCGGGGGGGCTCAATGAGCAGTTCTTC | CASSLMPGGLNEQFF
TRBJ1-1 | few | NA | TRBV11-2 | 14 | TGTGCCAGCAGCCCGGTTACGGCGAACACTGAAGCTTTCTTT | CASSPVTANTEAFF
TRBJ2-1 | NA | NA | TRBV9 | 15 | TGTGCCAGCAGCGTAAGGCAGTCAGTCTCCCATGAGCAGTTCTTC | CASSVRQSVSHEQFF
TRBJ2-2 | few | TRBD2 | TRBV15 | 17 | TGTGCCACCAGCAGAGATCTACTAGCGGGGAGGACCGGGGAGCTGTTTTTT | CATSRDLLAGRTGELFF
TRBJ2-5 | NA | NA | TRBV5-1 | 15 | TGCGCCAGCAGCTCCACCTGGGGGGCCCAAGAGACCCAGTACTTC | CASSSTWGAQETQYF
TRBJ2-1 | few | TRBD1 | TRBV4-3 | 17 | TGCGCCAGCAGCCAACGCGGGGACAGGGGATTCTACAATGAGCAGTTCTTC | CASSQRGDRGFYNEQFF
TRBJ2-4 | NA | NA | TRBV4-1 | 18 | TGCGCCAGCAGCCAAGACCCCCAATTGGGCGCAGTTAGGGACATTCAGTACTTC | CASSQDPQLGAVRDIQYF
TRBJ2-7 | NA | TRBD1 | TRBV7-9 | 15 | TGTGCCAGCAGCTTAGATTCGGGACAGGTCTACGAGCAGTACTTC | CASSLDSGQVYEQYF
TRBJ2-5 | NA | TRBD1 | TRBV10-3 | 17 | TGTGCCATCAGTGCGTTGTCGACAGGGTGGAGAGGAGAGACCCAGTACTTC | CAISALSTGWRGETQYF
TRBJ2-1 | NA | TRBD2 | TRBV4-2 | 20 | TGTGCCAGCAGCCACACTCCGGGACTAGCGGGGGGGCACTCCTACAATGAGCAGTTCTTC | CASSHTPGLAGGHSYNEQFF
TRBJ2-7 | many | NA | TRBV20-1 | 10 | TGCAGTGCTAGAACCTACGAGCAGTACTTC | CSARTYEQYF
TRBJ2-3 | NA | NA | TRBV10-3 | 12 | TGTGCCATCAGGGGGGTCACAGATGCGCAGTATTTT | CAIRGVTDAQYF
TRBJ2-5 | NA | NA | TRBV15 | 16 | TGTGCCACCAGCACCCCCAGGGGACAGCCCGGGGGGACCCAGTACTTC | CATSTPRGQPGGTQYF
TRBJ2-7 | NA | NA | TRBV6-2/TRBV6-3 | 15 | TGTGCCAGCAGTTACTCGATAACCAGGGGCAACGAGCAGTACTTC | CASSYSITRGNEQYF
TRBJ1-1 | few | NA | TRBV10-3 | 15 | TGTGCCATCAGTGAAGGTCAGGGGATTATCACTGAAGCTTTCTTT | CAISEGQGIITEAFF
TRBJ1-5 | NA | NA | TRBV5-5 | 18 | TGTGCCAGCAGCTCCACTGGGGACCGGTATTCGAGCAATCAGCCCCAGCATTTT | CASSSTGDRYSSNQPQHF
TRBJ2-6 | many | NA | TRBV5-1 | 18 | TGCGCCAGCAGCTTGACGGGGATTGATTTCTCTGGGGCCAACGTCCTGACTTTC | CASSLTGIDFSGANVLTF
TRBJ2-3 | NA | TRBD2 | TRBV20-1 | 17 | TGCAGTGCCAGCGAGGACCAAACTAGCGGGAGCACAGATACGCAGTATTTT | CSASEDQTSGSTDTQYF
TRBJ2-3 | few | NA | TRBV15 | 16 | TGTGCCACCAGCAGAGAAGGAACAGGGATTACAGATACGCAGTATTTT | CATSREGTGITDTQYF
TRBJ1-2 | NA | NA | TRBV12-3/TRBV12-4 | 15 | TGTGCCAGCAGTCAGGGCTCCCTTCTCAACTATGGCTACACCTTC | CASSQGSLLNYGYTF
TRBJ2-1 | NA | NA | TRBV6-2/TRBV6-3 | 12 | TGTGCCAGCAGTCCGACGGGACAAAAGCAGTTCTTC | CASSPTGQKQFF
TRBJ2-7 | few | NA | TRBV20-1 | 12 | TGCAGTGCTAGCGGGGGGCTCGTAGAGCAGTACTTC | CSASGGLVEQYF